The T cell receptor (beta chain) under discussion was sequenced for a study of blood T cell repertoires in COVID-19. On the study more broadly: Some COVID-19 samples were acute and others convalescent; all came from the United States, Italy and Spain.

Method: immunoSEQ multiplex PCR; TCRdb's copy keeps in-frame clones and lacks some. The sample lists some 260,000 clones, around 90% occurring once. Sequencing was performed on peripheral blood. The clonotype was recovered from an older woman with COVID-19, enrolled during active disease.

CDR3: CASSGQGDSYGYTF. CDR3 bases: TGTGCCAGCTCAGGACAGGGAGATAGCTATGGCTACACCTTC. The J gene is TRBJ1-2, the V gene TRBV28; 8 bases align to TRBD1. This CDR3 region has 14 residues. Germline V gives CDR1 MDHEN, CDR2 SYDVKM. With V trimmed by 8 bases and J by 4 bases, 9 bases remained unmatched.